Below, 18 T cell receptor beta chains from the same sample are listed, as sequenced in a study of blood T cell repertoires in COVID-19 (dated by TCRdb to 2020 to 2022). Library preparation was by the immunoSEQ multiplex PCR assay. TCRdb's version of the immuneACCESS table is confined to in-frame rearrangements and falls short of the full clone set. An unresolved V gene accounts for under half of the shortfall where checked; the remainder is of unknown origin. Recorded for this sample are 300,000 to 350,000 clones; more than 70% of them occurred a single time. The top ten hold about 2.7% of the sample. The sample taken for sequencing was peripheral blood. All receptors derive from a man aged 30 to 45 with active or convalescent COVID-19.

V gene TRBV25-1 combines with J gene TRBJ1-3; no definite D call. CDR3 length equals 13 residues. Deletions cut 8 bases from V and 2 bases from J, with 10 bases between. The germline V gene has CDR1 MGHDK and CDR2 SYGVNS. The CDR3 sequence is CASRHGAGNTIYF. For the CDR3, the DNA is TGTGCCAGCCGCCACGGGGCTGGAAACACCATATATTTT.

The chain uses TRBV6-1 and TRBJ2-2; a weak D match, TRBD1 (5 bases). Trimming left V 3 bases short and J 3 bases short, with 23 bases between. The CDR3 covers 19 residues. The germline CDR1 and CDR2 sequences are MNHNS and SASEGT. DNA of the CDR3: TGTGCCAGCAGTGACTACACAGGACCCCGCCGCCAGGACACCGGGGAGCTGTTTTTT. It specifies CASSDYTGPRRQDTGELFF.

Points on this clone: The same CDR3 can be traced to other DNA sequences in this sample. The chain combines TRBV19 with TRBJ1-1; weak D call: TRBD1 (6 bases). This CDR3 comprises 14 residues. Germline CDR1 reads LNHDA; CDR2 reads SQIVND (reference sequence). The V and J ends lost 3 bases and 2 bases respectively, with 10 bases between them. The CDR3 DNA is TGTGCCAGTAGTATCCGAGGGGGTAACACTGAAGCTTTCTTT. This encodes CASSIRGGNTEAFF.

The rearrangement links TRBV7-9 to TRBJ1-4; D perhaps matches TRBD1 (6 bases). Germline V gene lookup returns CDR1 SEHNR and CDR2 FQNEAQ (reference sequence). Trimming left V 5 bases short and J 5 bases short, with 24 bases between. This CDR3 comprises 18 residues. The CDR3 loop reads CASSPTWRGAIGNEKLFF. The CDR3 DNA reads TGTGCCAGCAGCCCCACGTGGCGGGGGGCTATCGGAAATGAAAAACTGTTTTTT.

This clone was counted ten times or more. The same CDR3 can be traced to other DNA sequences in this sample. The chain employs TRBV7-2 and TRBJ1-3; 7 bases match TRBD1. J was trimmed by 4 bases and V by 5 bases; bases with no gene match: 5. The V gene's germline CDR1 is SGHTA and CDR2 FQGNSA. This CDR3 comprises 14 residues. The CDR3 region is CASSTGTVGNTIYF. CDR3 sequence (DNA): TGTGCCAGCAGCACCGGGACAGTCGGAAACACCATATATTTT.

This rearrangement joins TRBV3-1 (or the pseudogene TRBV3-2) to TRBJ2-3; the D is unclear. CDR1 is LGHDT, CDR2 YNNKEL, per germline (reference sequence). With 0 bases removed from V and 0 bases from J, the gap between germline ends came to 4 bases. CDR3 length: 14 residues. CDR3 sequence reads: CASSQDVSTDTQYF. DNA of the CDR3: TGTGCCAGCAGCCAAGACGTCAGCACAGATACGCAGTATTTT.

V is TRBV14 and J is TRBJ1-1; no definite D call. The CDR3 extends over 11 amino acids. From germline, CDR1 is SGHDN and CDR2 FVKESK. V lost 5 bases and J 4 bases, leaving 5 bases between the germline ends. CDR3 coding DNA: TGTGCCAGCAGCAGGAGCACTGAAGCTTTCTTT. This sequence encodes CASSRSTEAFF. Filled out from reference TRBV14 and TRBJ1-1, the complete variable domain reads EAGVTQFPSHSVIEKGQTVTLRCDPISGHDNLYWYRRVMGKEIKFLLHFVKESKQDESGMPNNRFLAERTGGTYSTLKVQPAELEDSGVYFCASSRSTEAFFGQGTRLTVV.

For this clone: This CDR3 fails to terminate in the conserved phenylalanine or tryptophan, so it likely reflects a read error. The DNA is omitted, as the CDR3 cannot be located on it reliably, and the CDR3 follows TCRdb's listing. This sequence joins TRBV4-1 and TRBJ1-2; TRBD1, the D gene given by the table, was not confirmed from the DNA. The CDR3 is 14 residues long, ends included. Germline CDR1 and CDR2: MGHRA and YSYEKL. The CDR3 here is CASSRLPGQVTRSV.

This chain uses TRBV19 with TRBJ2-2; 11 nucleotides match TRBD2. With V trimmed by 7 bases and J by 6 bases, 10 bases remained unmatched. This CDR3 is built from 16 residues. CDR1 and CDR2 (germline): LNHDA, SQIVND (reference sequence). The chain's CDR3 is CASTLGLAVVAGELFF. The DNA for the CDR3 is TGTGCCAGTACTTTGGGACTAGCGGTCGTCGCCGGGGAGCTGTTTTTT. Variable domain in full (rest from reference TRBV19 and TRBJ2-2): DGGITQSPKYLFRKEGQNVTLSCEQNLNHDAMYWYRQDPGQGLRLIYYSQIVNDFQKGDIAEGYSVSREKKESFPLTVTSAQKNPTAFYLCASTLGLAVVAGELFFGEGSRLTVL.

The chain recombines TRBV7-3 with TRBJ2-5; a possible D gene is TRBD2 (6 bases). From germline, CDR1 is SGHTA and CDR2 FQGTGA. Trimming pared 2 bases from V and 2 bases from J, leaving 12 bases between. The CDR3 is 15 residues long. CDR3 loop: CASSLGSSGQETQYF. Written as DNA, the CDR3 is TGTGCCAGCAGCTTAGGATCCAGCGGGCAAGAGACCCAGTACTTC.

The DNA for the CDR3 is TGCAGCGAACTAGCGGGAGTAAGAAATGAGCAGTTCTTC. Translated, it gives CSELAGVRNEQFF. This chain uses TRBV29-1 with TRBJ2-1, with 11 bases that match TRBD2. The germline gives CDR1 SQVTM, CDR2 ANQGSEA. CDR3 size: 13 residues. The trim removed 7 bases at V and 7 bases at J, leaving 6 bases unmatched.

The rearrangement uses TRBV7-9 and TRBJ1-2; D is undetermined. Germline-derived CDR1 and CDR2 are SEHNR and FQNEAQ (reference sequence). V lost 4 bases, J lost 4 bases, and 10 bases lay in between. This CDR3 spans 13 amino acids. The CDR3 nucleotides read TGTGCCAGCAGCTGGGAGGCGATCTATGGCTACACCTTC. It is translated as CASSWEAIYGYTF.

The gene calls are TRBV5-6 and TRBJ1-1; tentative D call: TRBD1 (5 bases). This CDR3 has 18 amino acids. Trimming pared 4 bases from V and 1 base from J, leaving 23 bases between. Per germline, CDR1 SGHDT and CDR2 YYEEEE. The CDR3 DNA is TGTGCCAGCAGCCAAACTAAATTCCGGGACTCATGGAACACTGAAGCTTTCTTT. Amino acids: CASSQTKFRDSWNTEAFF.

This rearrangement joins TRBV5-1 to TRBJ2-1, with D possibly matching TRBD2 (6 bases). CDR1 and CDR2 from the germline V gene are SGHRS and YFSETQ. CDR3 length equals 14 residues. Trimming shortened V by 6 bases and J by 9 bases, and 19 bases separated the two germline ends. As DNA, the CDR3 is TGCGCCAGCACCCGAGGAGGGACGGTTAGTGAGCAGTTCTTC. Its protein is CASTRGGTVSEQFF.

The chain combines TRBV27 with TRBJ1-2, with D possibly matching TRBD1 (6 bases). The CDR3 consists of 13 residues. V lost 10 bases and J 6 bases, leaving 18 bases between the germline ends. Germline CDR1 and CDR2: MNHEY and SMNVEV (reference sequence). The CDR3 nucleotides are TGTGCCACCGGCCGCCAGGCAGGGGATGGCTACACCTTC. Its protein product is CATGRQAGDGYTF.

This clone occurred a few times. The rearrangement uses TRBV27 and TRBJ2-5; TRBD1 might be the D (6 bases). Looked up from germline, CDR1 is MNHEY and CDR2 is SMNVEV (reference sequence). This CDR3 spans 14 amino acids. V was clipped by 6 bases and J by 2 bases, with 13 bases between them. CDR3 DNA: TGTGCCAGCAGCCGGCAGGGGCTGCAAGAGACCCAGTACTTC. It yields the protein CASSRQGLQETQYF.

The CDR3 loop reads CASSLVGSISYGYTF. The CDR3 DNA follows: TGTGCCAGCAGCTTGGTGGGCAGTATTTCCTATGGCTACACCTTC. The V and J genes are TRBV5-6 and TRBJ1-2; D gene ambiguous. V dropped 0 bases and J dropped 4 bases, with 13 bases sitting between them. Germline-derived CDR1 and CDR2 are SGHDT and YYEEEE. This CDR3 has 15 residues. Full variable domain (missing parts from reference TRBV5-6 and TRBJ1-2): DAGVTQSPTHLIKTRGQQVTLRCSPKSGHDTVSWYQQALGQGPQFIFQYYEEEERQRGNFPDRFSGHQFPNYSSELNVNALLLGDSALYLCASSLVGSISYGYTFGSGTRLTVV.

CDR3 in DNA: TGTGCCAGCAGTTTCGGCGGCAGCACAGATACGCAGTATTTT. Encoded protein: CASSFGGSTDTQYF. The V gene is TRBV28, the J gene TRBJ2-3; D remains unclear. The germline V and J ends were trimmed by 3 bases and 0 bases, with 7 bases remaining between them. The CDR3 runs 14 residues. From germline, CDR1 is MDHEN and CDR2 SYDVKM.